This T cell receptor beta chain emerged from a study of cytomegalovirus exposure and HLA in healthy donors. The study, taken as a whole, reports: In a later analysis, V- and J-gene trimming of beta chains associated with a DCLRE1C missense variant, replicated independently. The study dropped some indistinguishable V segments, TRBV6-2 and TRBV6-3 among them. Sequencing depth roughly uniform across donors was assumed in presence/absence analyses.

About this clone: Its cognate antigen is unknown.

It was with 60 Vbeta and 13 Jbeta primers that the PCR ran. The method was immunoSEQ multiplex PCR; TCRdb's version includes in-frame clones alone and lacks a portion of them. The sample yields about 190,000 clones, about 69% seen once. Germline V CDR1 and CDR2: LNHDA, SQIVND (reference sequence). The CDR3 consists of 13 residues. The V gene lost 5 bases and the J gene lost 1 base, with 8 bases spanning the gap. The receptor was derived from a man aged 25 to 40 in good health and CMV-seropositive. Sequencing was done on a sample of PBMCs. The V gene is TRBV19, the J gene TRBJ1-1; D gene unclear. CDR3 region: CASSLRQNTEAFF. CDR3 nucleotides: TGTGCCAGTAGTCTTCGACAGAACACTGAAGCTTTCTTT.